The text below deals with one T cell receptor (beta chain). No antigen is known for it. T-allo10 cells from the graft donor were described as anergic, host-alloantigen-specific, and alloantigen-specific suppressors. Germline V gene data show CDR1 as SQVTM and CDR2 as ANQGSEA. The CDR3 contains 15 residues. After removal of 5 bases from V and 0 bases from J, the junction contained 5 bases not matched to a gene. TCRdb reprocessed the reads via MiXCR and lists one record per CDR3 protein. The sample has roughly 68,000 distinct CDR3 sequences, roughly 60% seen once. This record belongs to a study of type 1 regulatory T cells. The overall study: T-allo10 is a Tr1-enriched, alloantigen-specific CD4 T cell product made in vitro.

The gene calls are TRBV29-1 and TRBJ2-1, with TRBD2 matching over 9 bases. The specimen sequenced was cultured T cells, either the whole culture or a sorted T cell fraction (not recorded which). Subset meaning: Tr1-enriched cell product generated in vitro against host alloantigens. This receptor was identified in a human donor in good health. The CDR3 loop is CSVYSGGRSYNEQFF. The DNA of the CDR3 is TGCAGCGTTTATAGCGGGGGCCGCTCCTACAATGAGCAGTTCTTC.